This TCR beta chain was documented in a study of spatial heterogeneity in lung cancer. TCRdb processed the 5' RACE reads anew with MiXCR; each CDR3 protein has one entry. The data hold about 94,000 distinct CDR3 sequences, with approximately 19% observed a single time. Trimming at V came to 8 bases and at J to 2 bases, leaving 5 bases not matched to a gene. Per germline, CDR1 MNHNS and CDR2 SASEGT. This CDR3 contains 13 residues. Described time point: blood at routine non-recurrence follow-up after resection. This clonotype appeared a few times. The sequences come from PBMCs, collected at follow-up. This clonotype was obtained from a male donor with early-stage non-small cell lung cancer. The V and J genes are TRBV6-1 and TRBJ1-1, with 7 bases fitting TRBD1. The chain's CDR3 is CASRRGINTEAFF. In nucleotides, the CDR3 is TGTGCCAGCCGCAGGGGGATCAACACTGAAGCTTTCTTT.